Listed here are 11 T cell receptor beta chains from one sample, sequenced in a study of breast tumors, draining lymph nodes, adjacent tissues. Samples came from axillary lymph nodes draining the breast cancer. From the multiplex PCR reads, TCRdb called clonotypes with MiXCR, one entry per CDR3 protein. The data hold about 94,000 distinct CDR3 sequences, with more than 25% observed a single time. Sequencing input: axillary lymph node tissue. These receptors were taken from a female donor with breast cancer. Some clones in this sample may be carry-over from other donors' samples.

The sample holds many counts of this clonotype. CDR3 sequence: CASSEGVSTDTQYF. In nucleotides, the CDR3 is TGTGCCAGCAGCGAAGGGGTCAGCACAGATACGCAGTATTTT. V usage is TRBV9 and J usage is TRBJ2-3; possible D gene TRBD1, 5 bases. V lost 3 bases and J lost 0, with 8 bases in between. This CDR3 region has 14 residues. From germline, CDR1 is SGDLS and CDR2 YYNGEE.

This chain connects TRBV4-2 to TRBJ2-5, with D perhaps being TRBD1 or TRBD2 (6 bases each). Trimming removed 1 base from V and 9 bases from J, with 24 bases in between. Germline CDR1 reads LGHNA; CDR2 reads YNFKEQ. The CDR3 is 17 amino acids. The CDR3 region is CASSQVGGRPGGEAQYF. CDR3 bases: TGTGCCAGCAGCCAAGTTGGGGGCAGACCCGGTGGGGAGGCCCAGTACTTC.

V and J are TRBV12-3 or TRBV12-4 and TRBJ1-5, with 9 bases aligning to TRBD1. The CDR3 runs to 15 residues. J lost 3 bases, V lost 5 bases, and 5 bases had no gene match. CDR3: CASSKGQGPNQPQHF. DNA for the CDR3: TGTGCCAGCAGTAAGGGACAGGGCCCCAATCAGCCCCAGCATTTT.

A note on this clonotype: At one end, the junction sequence differs from germline, possibly due to a read error. The rearrangement uses TRBV5-1 and TRBJ1-1; 7 bases line up with TRBD1. CDR3 length: 17 amino acids. The germline V gene has CDR1 SGHRS and CDR2 YFSETQ. The CDR3 here is CASSPNARQGIETEALF. Written as DNA, the CDR3 is TGCGCCAGCAGCCCCAACGCGAGACAGGGAATTGAGACTGAAGCTCTCTTT.

In its sample, this clonotype was seen many times. The chain links TRBV5-5 to TRBJ1-2; TRBD1 matches 8 bases. V lost 0 bases to trimming and J lost 3 bases; unmatched junction nucleotides: 10. Germline-derived CDR1 and CDR2 are SGHKS and YYEKEE (reference sequence). The CDR3 has 17 amino acids. The CDR3 bases are TGTGCCAGCAGCTTGGTCCCGGGACAGGATGGAGACTATGGCTACACCTTC. This sequence encodes CASSLVPGQDGDYGYTF.

This chain uses TRBV7-9 with TRBJ2-2; TRBD2 aligns across 13 bases. V dropped 3 bases and J dropped 6; count of bases not matched to a gene: 10. The CDR3 contains 18 residues. CDR1 is SEHNR, CDR2 FQNEAQ, per germline (reference sequence). CDR3 nucleotide sequence: TGTGCCAGCAGCTTGAAGTTCGGACTAGCGGGAGACCCCGGGGAGCTGTTTTTT. Amino acid sequence: CASSLKFGLAGDPGELFF.

This clonotype has a count of ten or more. This chain links TRBV5-4 with TRBJ2-5; 9 nucleotides line up with TRBD1. V dropped 4 bases and J dropped 4; count of bases not matched to a gene: 8. The CDR3 has 15 amino acids. Germline assignment: CDR1 SGHNT and CDR2 YYREEE (reference sequence). CDR3: CASSPGTGSRETQYF. The CDR3, as DNA: TGTGCCAGCAGCCCCGGGACAGGGTCAAGAGAGACCCAGTACTTC.

This clonotype was counted many times. The chain combines TRBV10-3 with TRBJ2-2; TRBD1 agrees at 8 bases. Germline loops: CDR1 ENHRY, CDR2 SYGVKD. This CDR3 has 16 residues. Losses at the gene ends were 7 bases for V and 1 base for J; bases not matched to a gene: 8. The CDR3 loop is CAIKAGGELNTGELFF. The CDR3 region has the DNA TGTGCCATCAAGGCAGGGGGCGAACTGAACACCGGGGAGCTGTTTTTT.

This clonotype was seen many times. The gene calls are TRBV3-1 and TRBJ2-7; D may be TRBD1 or TRBD2 (5 bases each). The CDR3 is made up of 16 amino acids. Germline CDR1 and CDR2: LGHDT and YNNKEL (reference sequence). V lost 4 bases and J lost 4, with 20 bases in between. DNA for the CDR3: TGTGCCAGCAGCCCCGAAGGGACGGAAGATTATTACGAGCAGTACTTC. It specifies CASSPEGTEDYYEQYF.

V gene TRBV20-1 combines with J gene TRBJ1-2, with no clear D. Germline CDR1 DFQATT, CDR2 SNEGSKA (reference sequence). The CDR3 has 14 residues. V lost 3 bases, J lost 8 bases, and 19 bases lay in between. In nucleotides, the CDR3 is TGCAGTGCTAGTGTAAATTCGGTCAACCAAGGCTACACCTTC. It yields the protein CSASVNSVNQGYTF.

This clonotype was seen repeatedly, ten times or more. The chain couples TRBV28 to TRBJ2-7, with D hard to call. The ends were cut back, 2 bases at V and 4 bases at J, with 12 bases in the middle. CDR1 MDHEN and CDR2 SYDVKM come from the germline V gene. The CDR3 runs 14 residues. The CDR3 DNA sequence: TGTGCCAGCAGTTTACCTATTATACCATACGAGCAGTACTTC. It specifies CASSLPIIPYEQYF.